One and the same sample provided the 15 T cell receptor beta chains below, sequenced in a study of T cells expressing NK-cell markers. TCRdb re-called the 5' RACE reads and shows each CDR3 protein once, DNA omitted. Its table records about 380,000 distinct CDR3 sequences. The sample comprised blood T cells: a sorted CD56 or NKG2C T cell subset, CD4+ or CD8+ T cells, or bulk PBMC T cells (not recorded which). The source is a man aged 18-75 years in good health.

The genes are TRBV3-1 and TRBJ2-7; checking the TCRdb D call of TRBD2 is not possible without DNA. Germline lookup yields CDR1 LGHDT and CDR2 YNNKEL (reference sequence). CDR3 length: 13 amino acids. The CDR3 region is CASSLRLAGEQYF.

V is TRBV5-1 and J is TRBJ1-2; TCRdb selects TRBD1, and the lack of DNA leaves this call unchecked. Germline V CDR1 and CDR2: SGHRS, YFSETQ. The CDR3 sequence is 16 residues long. The CDR3 loop is CASSKNRRAGNYGYTF.

V gene TRBV2 combines with J gene TRBJ2-7; TCRdb gives TRBD1 as the D gene, but with no DNA this cannot be confirmed. Germline loops: CDR1 SNHLY, CDR2 FYNNEI. The CDR3 has 15 residues. The CDR3 sequence: CASSALGTGGYEQYF. The entire variable domain, with the rest obtained from reference TRBV2 and TRBJ2-7, is as follows: EPEVTQTPSHQVTQMGQEVILRCVPISNHLYFYWYRQILGQKVEFLVSFYNNEISEKSEIFDDQFSVERPDGSNFTLKIRSTKLEDSAMYFCASSALGTGGYEQYFGPGTRLTVT.

This chain connects TRBV29-1 to TRBJ1-2; TCRdb's D gene call, TRBD1, goes unchecked for lack of DNA. Germline V gene sequence: CDR1 SQVTM, CDR2 ANQGSEA. This CDR3 has 15 amino acids. The CDR3 sequence is CSVGTGQRNNYGYTF.

This sequence joins TRBV20-1 and TRBJ2-7; TCRdb indicates TRBD2, and absent DNA this call remains unverified. CDR3 size: 14 residues. The germline gives CDR1 DFQATT, CDR2 SNEGSKA (reference sequence). CDR3: CSARTNGGGGEQYF.

The chain uses TRBV29-1 and TRBJ2-6; TCRdb proposes TRBD2, but this gene call is untestable without DNA. The CDR3 length is 16 residues. Germline CDR1 reads SQVTM; CDR2 reads ANQGSEA. This chain's CDR3 is CSVGLVGGSGANVLTF.

J is TRBJ2-7 and V is TRBV18. This CDR3 region has 15 residues. Germline values: CDR1 KGHSH, CDR2 LQKENI. CDR3 sequence: CASSPIDFSSYEQYF.

This chain joins TRBV5-1 and TRBJ2-7; TCRdb gives TRBD1 as the D gene, but with no DNA this cannot be confirmed. The CDR3 is 17 amino acids. CDR1 and CDR2 from the germline V gene are SGHRS and YFSETQ. This chain's CDR3 is CASSLLEGTVLWYEQYF.

This rearrangement joins TRBV7-9 to TRBJ1-1; TCRdb gives TRBD1 as the D gene, but with no DNA this cannot be confirmed. Germline CDR1 SEHNR, CDR2 FQNEAQ (reference sequence). The CDR3 runs 13 residues. The CDR3 sequence: CASSFGGAEEAFF.

The chain joins TRBV20-1 to TRBJ2-1; TCRdb's D gene call, TRBD1, goes unchecked for lack of DNA. This CDR3 has 13 amino acids. Germline V gives CDR1 DFQATT, CDR2 SNEGSKA (reference sequence). The CDR3 protein is CSAEDRVWNEQFF.

The V call is TRBV7-2, the J call TRBJ1-1; TCRdb lists TRBD1, though no DNA is available to test this call. From germline, CDR1 is SGHTA and CDR2 FQGNSA. The CDR3 contains 13 residues. CDR3 residues: CASSYQGEAEAFF. The full variable domain, rest sourced from reference TRBV7-2 and TRBJ1-1, is GAGVSQSPSNKVTEKGKDVELRCDPISGHTALYWYRQSLGQGLEFLIYFQGNSAPDKSGLPSDRFSAERTGGSVSTLTIQRTQQEDSAVYLCASSYQGEAEAFFGQGTRLTVV.

This sequence joins TRBV12-3 or TRBV12-4 and TRBJ1-3. The CDR3 extends over 13 amino acids. This chain's CDR3 is CASSLHTGNTIYF.

V is TRBV6-1 and J is TRBJ2-4; the TCRdb D gene call, TRBD2, has no DNA to confirm it. The CDR3 runs 16 residues. Germline CDR1 and CDR2: MNHNS and SASEGT. This CDR3 reads CASSRAGGGGKNIQYF.

This chain connects TRBV7-2 to TRBJ2-1; TCRdb designates TRBD1, a call that cannot be tested without DNA. The CDR3 spans 14 residues. CDR1 SGHTA and CDR2 FQGNSA come from the germline V gene. The CDR3 spells CASRQRQSYNEQFF.

The rearrangement joins TRBV30 to TRBJ2-1. The germline V gene encodes CDR1 GTSNPN and CDR2 SVGIG (reference sequence). The CDR3 has 15 amino acids. The CDR3: CAWSAVAGPYNEQFF.